This T cell receptor (beta chain) was captured in a study of radiation and T cells in renal cell carcinoma. Time point given: baseline pretreatment blood. The treatment was: 15 Gy SBRT to primary tumor, nephrectomy 4 weeks later. Germline CDR1 and CDR2: MNHEY and SMNVEV (reference sequence). There are 17 residues in the CDR3. Trimming took 0 bases from V and 4 from J; bases not matched to a gene: 11. Clones were read by immunoSEQ multiplex PCR, and TCRdb kept only the in-frame ones, dropping some. The sample yields 110,000 to 150,000 clones, over 80% seen once. Sequencing was performed on blood, taken from a patient whose treatment included radiotherapy and nephrectomy. The source of this sequence is a woman aged 50 to 65 with renal cell carcinoma. The chain combines TRBV27 with TRBJ2-5; TRBD2 agrees at 7 bases. The CDR3 DNA reads as TGTGCCAGCAGTTTATCGAGCGGGACTTTCACCCCAGAGACCCAGTACTTC. Protein: CASSLSSGTFTPETQYF.